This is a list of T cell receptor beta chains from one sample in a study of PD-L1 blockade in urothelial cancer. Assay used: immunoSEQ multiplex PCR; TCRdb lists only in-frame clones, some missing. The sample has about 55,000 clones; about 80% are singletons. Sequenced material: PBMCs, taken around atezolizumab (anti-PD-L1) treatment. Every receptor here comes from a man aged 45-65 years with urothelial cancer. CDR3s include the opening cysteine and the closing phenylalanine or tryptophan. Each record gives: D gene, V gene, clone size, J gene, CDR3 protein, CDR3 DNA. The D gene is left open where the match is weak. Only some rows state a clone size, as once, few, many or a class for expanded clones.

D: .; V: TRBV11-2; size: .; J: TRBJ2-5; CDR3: CASSLGQQETQYF; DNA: TGTGCCAGCAGCTTAGGACAGCAAGAGACCCAGTACTTC
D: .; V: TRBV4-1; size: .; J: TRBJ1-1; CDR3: CASSQDRGLYTEAFF; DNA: TGCGCCAGCAGCCAAGATAGAGGGCTGTACACTGAAGCTTTCTTT
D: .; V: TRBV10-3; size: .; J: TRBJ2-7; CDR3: CAISEVGLPYEQYF; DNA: TGTGCCATCAGCGAGGTTGGGCTTCCCTACGAGCAGTACTTC
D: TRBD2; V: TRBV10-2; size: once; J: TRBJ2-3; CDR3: CASSEAGLAQSTYTQYF; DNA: TGCGCCAGCAGTGAGGCGGGACTAGCCCAGAGCACATATACGCAGTATTTT
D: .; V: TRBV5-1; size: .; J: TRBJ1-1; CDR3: CASSGVSGTEAFF; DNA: TGCGCCAGCAGCGGAGTTTCGGGCACTGAAGCTTTCTTT
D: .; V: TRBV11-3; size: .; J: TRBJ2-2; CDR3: CASRENTGELFF; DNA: TGTGCCAGCCGAGAAAACACCGGGGAGCTGTTTTTT
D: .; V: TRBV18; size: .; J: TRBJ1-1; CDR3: CASSPPLLGMNTEAFF; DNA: TGTGCCAGCTCACCACCGTTGTTGGGCATGAACACTGAAGCTTTCTTT
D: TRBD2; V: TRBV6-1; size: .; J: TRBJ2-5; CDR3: CASIFSSGGIETQYF; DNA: TGTGCCAGCATCTTCTCTAGCGGGGGGATAGAGACCCAGTACTTC
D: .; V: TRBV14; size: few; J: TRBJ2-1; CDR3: CASSQAPSHNEQFF; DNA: TGTGCCAGCAGCCAAGCTCCTAGTCACAATGAGCAGTTCTTC
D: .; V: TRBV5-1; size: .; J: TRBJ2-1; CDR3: CASSLAGVSSLFF; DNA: TGCGCCAGCAGCTTGGCCGGAGTCAGTTCCCTGTTCTTC
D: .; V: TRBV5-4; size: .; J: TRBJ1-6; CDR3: CASSLPGDNSPLHF; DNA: TGTGCCAGCAGCTTGCCAGGGGATAATTCACCCCTCCACTTT
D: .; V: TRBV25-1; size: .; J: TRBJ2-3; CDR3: CASSEGLGTDTQYF; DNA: TGTGCCAGCAGTGAGGGCCTTGGCACAGATACGCAGTATTTT
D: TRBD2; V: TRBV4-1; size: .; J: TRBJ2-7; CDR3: CASSQDVISGRPYEQYF; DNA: TGCGCCAGCAGCCAAGATGTCATCAGCGGGAGGCCTTACGAGCAGTACTTC
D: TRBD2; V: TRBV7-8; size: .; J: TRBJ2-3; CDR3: CASSLGWGRAGTDTQYF; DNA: TGTGCCAGCAGCTTAGGATGGGGGAGGGCGGGCACAGATACGCAGTATTTT
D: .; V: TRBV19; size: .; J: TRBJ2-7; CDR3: CASSNVDGSRAYEQYF; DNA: TGTGCCAGTAGTAACGTGGATGGCTCGAGAGCGTACGAGCAGTACTTC
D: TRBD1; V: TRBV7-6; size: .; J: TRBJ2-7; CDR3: CASSLGAQGAGGEQYF; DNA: TGTGCCAGCAGCTTAGGAGCACAGGGGGCTGGTGGCGAGCAGTACTTC
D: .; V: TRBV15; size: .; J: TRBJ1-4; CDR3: CATSGQGGEKLFF; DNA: TGTGCCACCAGCGGGCAGGGAGGCGAAAAACTGTTTTTT
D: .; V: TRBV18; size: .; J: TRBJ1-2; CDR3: CASSPLEDYGYTF; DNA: TGTGCCAGCTCACCACTGGAGGACTATGGCTACACCTTC
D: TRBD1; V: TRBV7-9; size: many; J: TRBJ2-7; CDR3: CASSPDRGLQYEQYF; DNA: TGTGCCAGCAGCCCGGACAGGGGACTTCAATACGAGCAGTACTTC
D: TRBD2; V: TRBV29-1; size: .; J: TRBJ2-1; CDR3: CSVMGREMNEQFF; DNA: TGCAGCGTAATGGGGCGGGAGATGAATGAGCAGTTCTTC
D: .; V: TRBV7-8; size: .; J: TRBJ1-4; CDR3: CASSLLDGGWGSGEKLFF; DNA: TGTGCCAGCAGCTTATTGGACGGGGGATGGGGCTCGGGAGAAAAACTGTTTTTT
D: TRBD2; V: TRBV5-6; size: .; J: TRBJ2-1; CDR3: CASSFGLAESEQFF; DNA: TGTGCCAGCAGCTTTGGACTAGCGGAAAGCGAGCAGTTCTTC
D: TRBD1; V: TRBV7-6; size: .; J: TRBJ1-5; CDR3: CASSGTANQPQHF; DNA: TGTGCCAGCAGCGGGACAGCCAATCAGCCCCAGCATTTT
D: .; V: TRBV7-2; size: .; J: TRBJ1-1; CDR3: CASSLQGRAEAFF; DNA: TGTGCCAGCAGCTTGCAGGGGCGGGCTGAAGCTTTCTTT
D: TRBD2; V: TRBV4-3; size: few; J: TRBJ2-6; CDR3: CASSQGLAGSGANVLTF; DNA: TGCGCCAGCAGCCAAGGACTAGCGGGCTCTGGGGCCAACGTCCTGACTTTC
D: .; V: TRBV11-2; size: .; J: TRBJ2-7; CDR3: CASSLGQAGQYF; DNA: TGTGCCAGCAGCTTAGGGCAGGCGGGGCAGTACTTC
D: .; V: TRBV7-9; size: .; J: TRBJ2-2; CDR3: CASSSLSGQANTGELFF; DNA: TGTGCCAGCAGCTCACTTAGCGGACAAGCGAACACCGGGGAGCTGTTTTTT
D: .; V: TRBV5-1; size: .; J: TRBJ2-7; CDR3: CASSLFSGQVSYEQYF; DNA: TGCGCCAGCAGCTTATTTTCGGGACAAGTATCCTACGAGCAGTACTTC
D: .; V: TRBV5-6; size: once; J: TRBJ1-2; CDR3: CASSLAYYGYTF; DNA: TGTGCCAGCAGCTTGGCCTACTATGGCTACACCTTC
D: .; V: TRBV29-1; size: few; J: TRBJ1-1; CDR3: CSVGDIGKAFF; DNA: TGCAGCGTTGGGGACATTGGAAAAGCTTTCTTT
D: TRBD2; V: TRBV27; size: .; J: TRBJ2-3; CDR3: CASSASSGSFADTQYF; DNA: TGTGCCAGCAGTGCTTCTAGCGGGAGCTTCGCAGATACGCAGTATTTT
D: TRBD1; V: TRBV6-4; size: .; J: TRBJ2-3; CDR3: CASSAEGATDTQYF; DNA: TGTGCCAGCAGTGCCGAGGGGGCTACAGATACGCAGTATTTT
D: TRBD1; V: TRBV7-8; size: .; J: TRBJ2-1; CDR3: CASRYDRGSYNEQFF; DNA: TGTGCCAGCAGATACGACAGGGGGTCCTACAATGAGCAGTTCTTC
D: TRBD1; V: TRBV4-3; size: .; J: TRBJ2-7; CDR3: CASSQDWGQGYEQYF; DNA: TGCGCCAGCAGCCAGGACTGGGGACAGGGGTACGAGCAGTACTTC
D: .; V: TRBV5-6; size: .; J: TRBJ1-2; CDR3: CASYWAGTINYGYTF; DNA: TGTGCCAGCTACTGGGCCGGGACTATTAACTATGGCTACACCTTC
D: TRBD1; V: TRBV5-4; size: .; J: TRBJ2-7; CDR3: CACASGQGAYEQYF; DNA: TGTGCCTGCGCATCTGGGCAGGGGGCCTACGAGCAGTACTTC
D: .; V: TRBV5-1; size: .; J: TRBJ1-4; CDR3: CASSEVTNEKLFF; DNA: TGCGCCAGCTCCGAGGTGACTAATGAAAAACTGTTTTTT
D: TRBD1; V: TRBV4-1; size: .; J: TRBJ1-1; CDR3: CASSQVLWDRGNTEAFF; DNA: TGCGCCAGCAGCCAAGTTCTTTGGGACAGGGGGAACACTGAAGCTTTCTTT
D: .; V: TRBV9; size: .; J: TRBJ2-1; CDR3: CASSSRNEQFF; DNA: TGTGCCAGCAGCTCCCGCAATGAGCAGTTCTTC
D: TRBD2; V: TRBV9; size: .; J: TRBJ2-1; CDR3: CASTRASGGRGSYNEQFF; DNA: TGTGCCAGCACCAGGGCTAGCGGGGGGAGAGGGTCCTACAATGAGCAGTTCTTC
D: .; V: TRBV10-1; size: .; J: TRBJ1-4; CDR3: CASNPRGTNEKLFF; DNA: TGCGCCAGCAACCCGCGTGGAACTAATGAAAAACTGTTTTTT
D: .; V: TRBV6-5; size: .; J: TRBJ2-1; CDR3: CASSFQGSSYNEQFF; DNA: TGTGCCAGCAGTTTTCAGGGAAGCTCCTACAATGAGCAGTTCTTC
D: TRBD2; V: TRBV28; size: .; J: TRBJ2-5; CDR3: CASSSPSAGPEQETQYF; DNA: TGTGCCAGCAGTTCACCATCAGCGGGACCTGAACAAGAGACCCAGTACTTC
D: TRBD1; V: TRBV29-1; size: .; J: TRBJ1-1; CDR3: CSVDPRQGLNTEAFF; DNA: TGCAGCGTAGACCCACGACAGGGACTGAACACTGAAGCTTTCTTT
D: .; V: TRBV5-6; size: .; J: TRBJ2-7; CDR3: CASSFPSGKYEQYF; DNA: TGTGCCAGCAGCTTCCCGTCCGGGAAGTACGAGCAGTACTTC
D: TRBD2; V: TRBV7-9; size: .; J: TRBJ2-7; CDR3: CASSFGSGGSYEQYF; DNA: TGTGCCAGCAGCTTCGGTAGCGGGGGGTCCTACGAGCAGTACTTC